This entry is about one T cell receptor beta chain. The entry originates in a study of identical twins. The CDR3 is 15 amino acids. With V trimmed by 4 bases and J by 7 bases, 7 bases remained unmatched. Via MiXCR, TCRdb re-called the 5' RACE reads, giving one row per CDR3 protein. The top ten clones hold about 12% of a sample with some 730,000 distinct CDR3 sequences, 18% of them seen once. The same sample was also used in a study of T cells expressing NK-cell markers.

The clonotype comes from a woman aged 18-29 years in good health. The genes are TRBV12-3 or TRBV12-4 and TRBJ2-2, with TRBD1 matching 9 bases. Sequenced input: PBMCs. In DNA form, the CDR3 reads TGTGCCAGCAGTTGGGACAGGGACCGCATCGGGGAGCTGTTTTTT. Translation: CASSWDRDRIGELFF.